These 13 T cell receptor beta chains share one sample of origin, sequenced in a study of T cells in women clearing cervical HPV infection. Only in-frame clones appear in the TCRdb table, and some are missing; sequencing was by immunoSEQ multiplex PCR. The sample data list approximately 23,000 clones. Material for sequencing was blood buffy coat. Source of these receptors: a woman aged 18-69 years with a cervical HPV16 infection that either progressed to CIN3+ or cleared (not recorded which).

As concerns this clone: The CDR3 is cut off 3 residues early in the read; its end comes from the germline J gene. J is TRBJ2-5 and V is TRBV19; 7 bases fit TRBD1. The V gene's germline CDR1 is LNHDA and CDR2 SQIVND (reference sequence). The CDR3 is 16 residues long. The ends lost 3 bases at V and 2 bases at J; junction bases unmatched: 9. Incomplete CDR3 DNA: TGTGCCAGTAGTATTAGTTGGACAGGACCACAAGAGACC. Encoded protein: CASSISWTGPQET. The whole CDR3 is CASSISWTGPQETQYF.

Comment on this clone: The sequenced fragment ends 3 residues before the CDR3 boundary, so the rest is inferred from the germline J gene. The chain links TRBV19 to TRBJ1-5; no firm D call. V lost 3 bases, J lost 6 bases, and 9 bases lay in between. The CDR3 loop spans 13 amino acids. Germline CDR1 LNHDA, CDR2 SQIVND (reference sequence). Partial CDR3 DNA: TGTGCCAGTAGTATGAGCTCGGGTCAGCCC. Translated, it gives CASSMSSGQP. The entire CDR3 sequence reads CASSMSSGQPQHF.

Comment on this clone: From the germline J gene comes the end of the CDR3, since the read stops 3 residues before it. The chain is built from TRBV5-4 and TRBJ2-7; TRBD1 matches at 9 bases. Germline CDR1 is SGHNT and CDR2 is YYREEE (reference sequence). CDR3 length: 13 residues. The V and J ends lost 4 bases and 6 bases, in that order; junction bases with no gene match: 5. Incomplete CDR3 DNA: TGTGCCAGCAGCAAGGGACAGGGTGTCGAG. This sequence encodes CASSKGQGVE. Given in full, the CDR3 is CASSKGQGVEQYF.

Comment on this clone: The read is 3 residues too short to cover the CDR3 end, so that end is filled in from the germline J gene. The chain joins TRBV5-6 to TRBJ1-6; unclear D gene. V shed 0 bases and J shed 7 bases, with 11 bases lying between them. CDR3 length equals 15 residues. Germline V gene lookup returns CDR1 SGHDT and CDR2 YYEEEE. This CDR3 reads CASSLGAGFNSPLHF. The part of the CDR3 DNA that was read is TGTGCCAGCAGCTTGGGGGCAGGATTCAATTCACCC.

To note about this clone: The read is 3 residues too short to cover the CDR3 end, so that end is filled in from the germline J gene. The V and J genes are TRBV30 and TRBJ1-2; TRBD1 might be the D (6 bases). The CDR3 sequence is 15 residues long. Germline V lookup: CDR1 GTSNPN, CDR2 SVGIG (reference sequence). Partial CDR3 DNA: TGTGCCTGGAGCCAGGCAGGGGCACGCGGCTACGAC. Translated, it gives CAWSQAGARGYD. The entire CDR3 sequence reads CAWSQAGARGYDYTF.

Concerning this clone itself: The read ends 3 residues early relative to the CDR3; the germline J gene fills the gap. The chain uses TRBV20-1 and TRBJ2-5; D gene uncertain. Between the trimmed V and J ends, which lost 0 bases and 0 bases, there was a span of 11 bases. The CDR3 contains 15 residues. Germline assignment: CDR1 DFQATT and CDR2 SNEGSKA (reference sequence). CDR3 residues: CSAREKSRYQETQYF. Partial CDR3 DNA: TGCAGTGCTAGAGAAAAGAGCCGGTACCAAGAGACC.

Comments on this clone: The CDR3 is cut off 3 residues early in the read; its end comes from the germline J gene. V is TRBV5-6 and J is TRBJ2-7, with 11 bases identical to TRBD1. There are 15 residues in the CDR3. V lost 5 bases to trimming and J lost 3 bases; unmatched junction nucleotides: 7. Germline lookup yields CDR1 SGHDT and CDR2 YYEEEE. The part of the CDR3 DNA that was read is TGTGCCAGCAGAAAAACGGGACAGGGGGTCTACGAG. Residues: CASRKTGQGVYE. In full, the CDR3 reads CASRKTGQGVYEQYF.

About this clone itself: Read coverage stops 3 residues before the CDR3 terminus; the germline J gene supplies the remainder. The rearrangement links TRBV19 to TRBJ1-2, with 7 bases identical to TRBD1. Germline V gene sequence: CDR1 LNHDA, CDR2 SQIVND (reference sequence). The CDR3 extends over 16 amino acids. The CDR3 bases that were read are TGTGCCAGTAGTATCCGGTTGGGGATGGGGACAGATAGG. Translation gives CASSIRLGMGTDR. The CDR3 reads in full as CASSIRLGMGTDRYTF.

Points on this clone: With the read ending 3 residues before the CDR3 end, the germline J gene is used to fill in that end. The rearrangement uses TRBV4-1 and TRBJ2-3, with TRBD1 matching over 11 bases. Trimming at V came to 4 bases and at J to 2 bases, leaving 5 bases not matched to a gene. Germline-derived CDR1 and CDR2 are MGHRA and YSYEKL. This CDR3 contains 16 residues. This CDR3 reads CASSRGTGGFTDTQYF. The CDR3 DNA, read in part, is TGCGCCAGCAGCCGTGGGACAGGGGGGTTCACAGATACG.

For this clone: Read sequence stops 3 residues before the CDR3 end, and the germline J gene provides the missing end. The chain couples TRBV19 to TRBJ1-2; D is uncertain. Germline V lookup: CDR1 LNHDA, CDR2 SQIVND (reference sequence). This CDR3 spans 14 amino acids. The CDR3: CASSIASGRNDYTF. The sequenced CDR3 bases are TGTGCCAGTAGTATAGCTAGCGGGAGGAACGAC.

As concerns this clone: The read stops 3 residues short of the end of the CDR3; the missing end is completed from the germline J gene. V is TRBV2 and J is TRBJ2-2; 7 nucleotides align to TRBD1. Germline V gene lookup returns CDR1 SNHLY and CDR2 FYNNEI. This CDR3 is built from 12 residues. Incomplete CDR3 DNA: TGTGCCAGCCAGGACAGGACATTACCG. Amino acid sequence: CASQDRTLP. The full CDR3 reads CASQDRTLPLFF.

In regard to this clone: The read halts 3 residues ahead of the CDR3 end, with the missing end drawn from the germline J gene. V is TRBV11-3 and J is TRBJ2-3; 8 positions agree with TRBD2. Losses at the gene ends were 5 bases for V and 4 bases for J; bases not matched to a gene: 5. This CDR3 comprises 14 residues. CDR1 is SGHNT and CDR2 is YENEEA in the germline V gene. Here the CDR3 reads CASSQSGSADTQYF. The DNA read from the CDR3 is TGTGCCAGCAGCCAGAGCGGGAGCGCAGATACG.

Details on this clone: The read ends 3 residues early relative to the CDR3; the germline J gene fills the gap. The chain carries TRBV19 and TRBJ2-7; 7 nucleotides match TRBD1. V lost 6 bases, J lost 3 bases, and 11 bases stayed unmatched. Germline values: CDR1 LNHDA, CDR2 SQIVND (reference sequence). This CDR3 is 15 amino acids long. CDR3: CASSPGSGQVYEQYF. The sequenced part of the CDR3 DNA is TGTGCCAGTAGCCCAGGGTCCGGACAGGTCTACGAG.